Following are 8 T cell receptor beta chains from one sample sequenced in a study of blood T cell repertoires in COVID-19 (dated by TCRdb to about 2020). To prepare the library, the immunoSEQ multiplex PCR assay was applied. This immuneACCESS table, as held by TCRdb, lists in-frame sequences with V and J called but not all clones. Of the missing ones, under half trace to an unresolved V gene in checked studies; the others have no known cause. This sample holds 300,000 to 350,000 clones; 85% to 90% were observed only once. Together, the top ten hold about 6% of the sample. Source material: peripheral blood. The receptors were sampled from a woman aged 45-59 years with COVID-19, enrolled during active disease.

This chain joins TRBV6-5 and TRBJ1-5, with no clear D. The V gene lost 1 base and the J gene lost 3 bases, with 10 bases spanning the gap. Germline V gene lookup returns CDR1 MNHEY and CDR2 SVGAGI. This CDR3 is 15 amino acids long. The CDR3 here is CASSYLAGINQPQHF. Here the CDR3 DNA reads TGTGCCAGCAGTTACTTGGCCGGGATCAATCAGCCCCAGCATTTT.

The V gene is TRBV5-8, the J gene TRBJ2-7; 12 bases are a match to TRBD1. Germline V lookup: CDR1 SGHTS, CDR2 YDEGEE. The ends lost 7 bases at V and 8 bases at J; junction bases unmatched: 10. The CDR3 spans 14 residues. For the CDR3, the DNA is TGTGCCAGCGGGACAGGGGGCGCTGGGGCGAAGCAGTACTTC. Translation gives CASGTGGAGAKQYF.

The chain has TRBV7-9 and TRBJ2-1; D perhaps matches TRBD2 (5 bases). Germline CDR1 and CDR2: SEHNR and FQNEAQ (reference sequence). The CDR3 has 15 amino acids. V was trimmed by 3 bases and J by 6 bases, leaving 15 bases between them. CDR3 loop: CASSLSGVRGNEQFF. The DNA of the CDR3 is TGTGCCAGCAGCTTGAGCGGTGTCCGCGGCAATGAGCAGTTCTTC.

This chain links TRBV9 with TRBJ1-1, with 8 bases lining up with TRBD1. Germline V lookup: CDR1 SGDLS, CDR2 YYNGEE. This CDR3 comprises 16 residues. J gave up 0 bases and V 3 bases, and 7 bases lay outside the gene matches. This chain's CDR3 is CASSAWTGPMNTEAFF. The CDR3 DNA follows: TGTGCCAGCAGCGCTTGGACAGGGCCAATGAACACTGAAGCTTTCTTT.

J is TRBJ2-3 and V is TRBV10-3, with 8 nucleotides matching TRBD2. Germline V lookup: CDR1 ENHRY, CDR2 SYGVKD. The CDR3 is made up of 15 amino acids. Trimming at V came to 3 bases and at J to 0 bases, leaving 2 bases not matched to a gene. CDR3 region: CAISDVAGSTDTQYF. The CDR3 nucleotides are TGTGCCATCAGTGACGTAGCGGGGAGCACAGATACGCAGTATTTT.

The gene calls are TRBV10-3 and TRBJ2-1, with D hard to call. Germline CDR1 is ENHRY and CDR2 is SYGVKD. V lost 5 bases to trimming and J lost 3 bases, with 17 bases between them. This CDR3 is built from 16 residues. The CDR3 nucleotides are TGTGCCATCAGTCAGACCTCGATGAGCGACTACAATGAGCAGTTCTTC. It codes for CAISQTSMSDYNEQFF.

This clone was counted a single time. The chain employs TRBV10-1 and TRBJ2-5; weak D call: TRBD1 (6 bases). CDR3 length equals 13 residues. Trimming shortened V by 5 bases and J by 0 bases, and 7 bases separated the two germline ends. Germline V gene data show CDR1 as WNHNN and CDR2 as SYGVQD (reference sequence). In nucleotides, the CDR3 is TGCGCCAGCAGTCGGACAGACCAAGAGACCCAGTACTTC. It yields the protein CASSRTDQETQYF.

V gene TRBV6-2 or TRBV6-3 combines with J gene TRBJ1-1; TRBD1 matches at 10 bases. After removal of 6 bases from V and 0 bases from J, the junction contained 13 bases not matched to a gene. From germline, CDR1 is MNHEY and CDR2 SVGEGT. CDR3 length: 18 residues. The DNA of the CDR3 is TGTGCCAGCAGCTCTCGACAGGGGGCCTTCTATTTGAACACTGAAGCTTTCTTT. Translation: CASSSRQGAFYLNTEAFF.